This T cell receptor beta chain emerged from a study of shared clonotypes between healthy human individuals. Across the whole study: Donors consisted of a couple of women and a few men between 18 and 49.

Genomic DNA of every subset was divided equally among multiple immunoSEQ plates. Repertoires were generated with immunoSEQ multiplex PCR, while TCRdb's copy carries only in-frame clones and drops some. The table records almost 700,000 clones, roughly nine tenths of them present only once. Naive CD8 cells lacked CD45RO, underwent positive selection for CCR7 and left out terminally differentiated effector memory CD45RA+ cells. V was shortened by 5 bases and J by 5 bases, with 10 bases between the two germline ends. The CDR3 extends over 13 amino acids. Germline V gene data show CDR1 as MNHEY and CDR2 as SVGAGI.

The chain couples TRBV6-5 to TRBJ2-1; D ambiguous. Sequencing was done on a sample of naive CD8+ T cells sorted from blood. The source of this sequence is a man aged 25 to 45 in good health. DNA of the CDR3: TGTGCCAGCAGTCCTCTAGTAAACAATGAGCAGTTCTTC. Translating gives CASSPLVNNEQFF.